The 22 T cell receptor beta chains below come from one sample, sequenced in a study of blood T cell repertoires in COVID-19. Measured with immunoSEQ multiplex PCR; TCRdb has only the in-frame clones, and not every one. Among more than 150,000 clones listed, roughly 84% were seen once. The material sequenced was peripheral blood. These receptors were taken from a woman in her sixties with acute or convalescent COVID-19.

The V and J genes are TRBV2 and TRBJ1-1, with unresolved D. This CDR3 is 14 amino acids long. The V end lost 4 bases, the J end lost 2 bases, and 11 bases lay between the germline ends. The germline CDR1 and CDR2 sequences are SNHLY and FYNNEI. The CDR3 sequence: CASSVSGFNTEAFF. CDR3 bases: TGTGCCAGCAGTGTTTCAGGTTTTAACACTGAAGCTTTCTTT.

The J gene is TRBJ2-2, the V gene TRBV7-9, with D possibly TRBD1 on 6 matching bases. CDR1 and CDR2 from the germline V gene are SEHNR and FQNEAQ (reference sequence). V was shortened by 2 bases and J by 6 bases, with 13 bases between the two germline ends. This CDR3 contains 15 residues. Here the CDR3 DNA reads TGTGCCAGCAGCTTACCAGGGGCCAGGGCCGGGGAGCTGTTTTTT. Its protein product is CASSLPGARAGELFF.

The chain links TRBV3-1 (or the pseudogene TRBV3-2) to TRBJ2-7; D is ambiguous. With 1 base removed from V and 4 bases from J, the gap between germline ends came to 5 bases. The CDR3 is 12 residues long. Germline CDR1 LGHDT, CDR2 YNNKEL (reference sequence). The CDR3 sequence is CASSQATYEQYF. The CDR3 DNA reads TGTGCCAGCAGCCAAGCGACTTACGAGCAGTACTTC.

The V and J genes are TRBV12-2 and TRBJ1-6. TRBV12-2 is listed as a pseudogene. This CDR3 contains 15 residues. CDR3: CASRFRRYFASPLHF. The DNA of the CDR3 is TGTGCAAGTCGCTTCCGAAGATACTTTGCTTCACCCCTCCACTTT.

As DNA, the CDR3 is TGTGCCAGCAGTTTTAATTTGCGGGGGTACTCCTACAATGAGCAGTTCTTC. Amino acids: CASSFNLRGYSYNEQFF. The chain carries TRBV27 and TRBJ2-1; 7 bases map to TRBD2. Germline V gene sequence: CDR1 MNHEY, CDR2 SMNVEV (reference sequence). Trimming cost V 3 bases and J 0 bases; bases outside gene matches: 8. This CDR3 spans 17 amino acids.

The rearrangement links TRBV7-2 to TRBJ2-3; TRBD2 aligns across 8 bases. There are 17 residues in the CDR3. From germline, CDR1 is SGHTA and CDR2 FQGNSA. V lost 5 bases to trimming and J lost 6 bases; unmatched junction nucleotides: 16. CDR3 in amino acids: CASSTPTGGGPGDTQYF. CDR3 nucleotide sequence: TGTGCCAGCAGCACCCCGACGGGCGGGGGGCCAGGGGATACGCAGTATTTT.

The chain couples TRBV9 to TRBJ2-3, with D possibly matching TRBD2 (5 bases). CDR1 and CDR2 (germline): SGDLS, YYNGEE. The CDR3 runs 15 residues. V dropped 6 bases and J dropped 1 base, with 15 bases sitting between them. The CDR3 coding sequence is TGTGCCAGCACCGTGGAGGATATGGGCACAGATACGCAGTATTTT. Translating it yields CASTVEDMGTDTQYF.

This chain uses TRBV28 with TRBJ1-2, with 7 bases identical to TRBD1. The CDR3 is 13 residues long. Germline CDR1 is MDHEN and CDR2 is SYDVKM. The junction had 4 bases not matched to a gene; V was cut back by 5 bases and J by 4 bases. Here the CDR3 reads CASSEGQSYGYTF. DNA for the CDR3: TGTGCCAGCAGTGAGGGACAGTCCTATGGCTACACCTTC.

The chain joins TRBV11-3 to TRBJ2-5; D not resolved. CDR1 is SGHNT, CDR2 YENEEA, per germline. The CDR3 is made up of 13 amino acids. Trimming stripped 2 bases from V and 1 base from J, with 5 bases between. The CDR3 region is CASSLRLQETQYF. The CDR3, as DNA: TGTGCCAGCAGCTTAAGACTCCAAGAGACCCAGTACTTC.

This chain connects TRBV7-6 to TRBJ1-5; the match to TRBD1 covers 8 bases. Trimming cost V 6 bases and J 6 bases; bases outside gene matches: 7. The CDR3 spans 14 residues. CDR1 is SGHVS and CDR2 is FNYEAQ in the germline V gene. The CDR3 sequence is CASSLTGGGQPQHF. The CDR3, as DNA: TGTGCCAGCAGTCTTACAGGGGGAGGTCAGCCCCAGCATTTT.

V usage is TRBV4-3 and J usage is TRBJ1-4, with 12 bases matching TRBD1. CDR1 is LGHNA, CDR2 YSLEER, per germline. V shed 3 bases, J shed 7 bases, and the junction held 6 bases outside the gene matches. The CDR3 runs to 16 residues. As DNA, the CDR3 is TGCGCCAGCAGCCATGGGACAGGGGGCTTTGGTGAAAAACTGTTTTTT. Its translation: CASSHGTGGFGEKLFF.

This clone was counted a single time. This chain connects TRBV6-2 or TRBV6-3 to TRBJ1-2, with 7 nucleotides matching TRBD1. Germline V gene lookup returns CDR1 MNHEY and CDR2 SVGEGT. CDR3 length equals 14 residues. The V gene end was trimmed by 4 bases and the J gene end by 9 bases; junction bases not matched to a gene: 11. The CDR3, as DNA: TGTGCCAGCAGTTTCAATGGGGACAGCGGGCGCTACACCTTC. Translation: CASSFNGDSGRYTF.

This chain connects TRBV15 to TRBJ1-1, with D possibly matching TRBD1 (5 bases). The CDR3 extends over 17 amino acids. Trimming cost V 3 bases and J 1 base, with 18 bases left between them. CDR1 is LNHNV, CDR2 YYDKDF, per germline (reference sequence). In nucleotides, the CDR3 is TGTGCCACCAGCAGTGAAGGACACCACCTATGGAACACTGAAGCTTTCTTT. Amino acids: CATSSEGHHLWNTEAFF.

The chain has TRBV25-1 and TRBJ1-5; D is possibly TRBD1 (5 bases). CDR1 is MGHDK and CDR2 is SYGVNS in the germline V gene. V was cut by 4 bases and J by 2 bases, with 12 bases left in between. This CDR3 has 15 residues. The CDR3 DNA follows: TGTGCCAGCAGTGTCGGGGGTGCAGGCAATCAGCCCCAGCATTTT. As protein: CASSVGGAGNQPQHF.

The rearrangement uses TRBV7-2 and TRBJ1-1; TRBD1 is a possible D gene (6 bases). There are 14 residues in the CDR3. From germline, CDR1 is SGHTA and CDR2 FQGNSA. Trimming left V 3 bases short and J 4 bases short, with 12 bases between. CDR3 loop: CASSLGAESTEAFF. In DNA form, the CDR3 reads TGTGCCAGCAGCTTGGGGGCGGAGAGCACTGAAGCTTTCTTT.

The chain combines TRBV20-1 with TRBJ2-1, with D maybe TRBD2 (7 bases). Trimming left V 2 bases short and J 14 bases short, with 13 bases between. The germline gives CDR1 DFQATT, CDR2 SNEGSKA (reference sequence). The CDR3 has 11 residues. CDR3 region: CSARMAGAEFF. CDR3 sequence (DNA): TGCAGTGCTAGAATGGCGGGGGCCGAGTTCTTC.

This clone was counted once. The chain uses TRBV30 and TRBJ1-1; D unresolved. V was trimmed by 2 bases and J by 0 bases, leaving 7 bases between them. Germline V gene data show CDR1 as GTSNPN and CDR2 as SVGIG (reference sequence). This CDR3 is 13 amino acids long. The CDR3 coding sequence is TGTGCCTGGAGTCCAGACATGAACACTGAAGCTTTCTTT. This encodes CAWSPDMNTEAFF.

This clone was detected only a few times. The rearrangement uses TRBV18 and TRBJ2-7; 9 bases are shared with TRBD2. Germline-derived CDR1 and CDR2 are KGHSH and LQKENI. The CDR3 consists of 14 residues. Trimming took 6 bases from V and 6 from J; bases not matched to a gene: 9. The CDR3 spells CASSVGTSLSEQYF. CDR3 bases: TGTGCCAGCTCCGTTGGGACTAGCCTCTCCGAGCAGTACTTC. Looking up the rest from reference TRBV18 and TRBJ2-7 gives the full variable domain: NAGVMQNPRHLVRRRGQEARLRCSPMKGHSHVYWYRQLPEEGLKFMVYLQKENIIDESGMPKERFSAEFPKEGPSILRIQQVVRGDSAAYFCASSVGTSLSEQYFGPGTRLTVT.

This chain uses TRBV14 with TRBJ2-1; 13 nucleotides match TRBD2. J gave up 7 bases and V 4 bases, and 10 bases lay outside the gene matches. This CDR3 has 17 amino acids. From germline, CDR1 is SGHDN and CDR2 FVKESK. CDR3 in amino acids: CASSPTTSGGAGNEQFF. The CDR3 bases are TGTGCCAGCAGCCCCACCACTAGCGGGGGGGCCGGAAATGAGCAGTTCTTC.

The chain combines TRBV25-1 with TRBJ2-5; D perhaps matches TRBD2 (6 bases). The CDR3 runs 16 residues. CDR1 is MGHDK, CDR2 SYGVNS, per germline. V was clipped by 7 bases and J by 1 base, with 19 bases between them. The CDR3 sequence: CASTSQVAGLQETQYF. CDR3 sequence (DNA): TGTGCCAGCACCTCCCAAGTTGCGGGGCTCCAAGAGACCCAGTACTTC.

The chain couples TRBV4-3 to TRBJ2-7, with D possibly matching TRBD2 (6 bases). Trimming shortened V by 0 bases and J by 6 bases, and 9 bases separated the two germline ends. This CDR3 spans 13 amino acids. Germline CDR1 reads LGHNA; CDR2 reads YSLEER. The CDR3 nucleotides are TGCGCCAGCAGCCAAGATTTGGGGGGCGAGCAGTACTTC. This codes for CASSQDLGGEQYF.

The genes are TRBV7-9 and TRBJ2-7, with D unresolved. This CDR3 is built from 13 residues. The V gene's germline CDR1 is SEHNR and CDR2 FQNEAQ (reference sequence). Trimming removed 0 bases from V and 2 bases from J, with 5 bases in between. This CDR3 is CASSLASAYEQYF. Here the CDR3 DNA reads TGTGCCAGCAGCTTAGCGTCAGCCTACGAGCAGTACTTC.